Below are 15 T cell receptor beta chains sequenced from a single sample in a study of cytomegalovirus exposure and HLA in healthy donors (dated by TCRdb to between 2016 and 2019). The receptor library was made with the immunoSEQ multiplex PCR assay. For the multiplex PCR, a mixture combining 60 forward primers for TCR Vbeta segments and 13 reverse primers for TCR Jbeta segments was used. The immuneACCESS repertoire file appears here via TCRdb, limited to in-frame rearrangements. These files lack a portion of the clones; in checked studies, under half of the deficit traces to unresolved V genes, and the cause of the others is not known. The sample contains roughly 130,000 clones, roughly 78% of them found a single time. Of the sample, 1% is held by the ten largest clones. The specimen was PBMCs. The source is a man aged 40-55 years in good health and CMV-seronegative.

The chain couples TRBV4-2 to TRBJ2-5; 7 bases fit TRBD1. Gene TRBJ2-7 matches the end of the DNA better, so the J call may be wrong. This CDR3 spans 18 amino acids. Germline lookup yields CDR1 LGHNA and CDR2 YNFKEQ. As DNA, the CDR3 is TGTGCCAGCAGCCCCCGGGGACCCCGGGACAGCCTAAACTACGAGCAGTACTTC. It encodes CASSPRGPRDSLNYEQYF.

Here the CDR3 reads CAWGSGVGGYTDTQYF. CDR3 nucleotide sequence: TGTGCCTGGGGGTCCGGGGTCGGGGGATACACAGATACGCAGTATTTT. The chain uses TRBV30 and TRBJ2-3, with D maybe TRBD2 (6 bases). Germline V gives CDR1 GTSNPN, CDR2 SVGIG (reference sequence). V lost 5 bases and J 2 bases, leaving 20 bases between the germline ends. The CDR3 runs 16 residues.

The genes are TRBV6-4 and TRBJ2-3; TRBD2 matches at 8 bases. The J segment lost 1 base and the V segment lost 5 bases, leaving 8 bases of the junction unmatched. The CDR3 has 16 residues. The germline V gene has CDR1 MRHNA and CDR2 SNTAGT. The CDR3 sequence is CASSYTSGEGTDTQYF. The CDR3 coding sequence is TGTGCCAGCAGTTACACTAGCGGAGAGGGCACAGATACGCAGTATTTT.

The sample holds a few counts of this clone. The chain links TRBV6-1 to TRBJ2-1, with 12 bases matching TRBD2. The CDR3 covers 15 residues. Germline lookup yields CDR1 MNHNS and CDR2 SASEGT. V trimming: 8 bases; J trimming: 0 bases; junction bases outside the gene matches: 2. The CDR3 is CASGLAGTSYNEQFF. The CDR3 DNA follows: TGTGCCAGCGGACTAGCGGGGACCTCCTACAATGAGCAGTTCTTC.

This chain links TRBV2 with TRBJ2-3, with 9 bases identical to TRBD1. Per germline, CDR1 SNHLY and CDR2 FYNNEI. With V trimmed by 5 bases and J by 1 base, 4 bases remained unmatched. The CDR3 has 15 residues. DNA of the CDR3: TGTGCCAGCAGTAAACGGACAGGGGGCACAGATACGCAGTATTTT. This translates into CASSKRTGGTDTQYF.

A word on this clone: The identical CDR3 is also encoded by other nucleotide sequences in the sample. This sequence joins TRBV20-1 and TRBJ2-5, with D tentatively TRBD2 (5 bases). The CDR3 is made up of 11 amino acids. The V end lost 6 bases, the J end lost 5 bases, and 10 bases lay between the germline ends. Germline CDR1 is DFQATT and CDR2 is SNEGSKA (reference sequence). This chain's CDR3 is CSARLLETQYF. The CDR3 DNA sequence: TGCAGTGCCCGACTACTGGAGACCCAGTACTTC.

This chain uses TRBV5-4 with TRBJ1-1; unclear D gene. This CDR3 comprises 13 residues. Looked up from germline, CDR1 is SGHNT and CDR2 is YYREEE (reference sequence). Deletions cut 0 bases from V and 1 base from J, with 4 bases between. The CDR3, as DNA: TGTGCCAGCAGCTTGGCCCAGAACACTGAAGCTTTCTTT. The encoded protein is CASSLAQNTEAFF.

The rearrangement uses TRBV7-9 and TRBJ1-2, with D maybe TRBD1 (5 bases). Germline V gives CDR1 SEHNR, CDR2 FQNEAQ (reference sequence). V was clipped by 5 bases and J by 7 bases, with 20 bases between them. This CDR3 is 15 amino acids long. The CDR3 loop is CASSQSQGSLFGYTF. The CDR3 nucleotides are TGTGCCAGCAGCCAGTCCCAGGGCTCCCTTTTTGGCTACACCTTC.

The J gene is TRBJ1-1, the V gene TRBV5-1, with D perhaps matching TRBD1 (5 bases). With 3 bases removed from V and 1 base from J, the gap between germline ends came to 7 bases. CDR3 length equals 13 residues. Germline V gene data show CDR1 as SGHRS and CDR2 as YFSETQ. CDR3 protein: CASSWGQNTEAFF. The DNA of the CDR3 is TGCGCCAGCAGCTGGGGCCAGAACACTGAAGCTTTCTTT.

The chain uses TRBV5-1 and TRBJ2-6; 11 bases are shared with TRBD2. Per the germline V gene, CDR1 is SGHRS and CDR2 is YFSETQ. The CDR3 runs to 18 residues. Losses at the gene ends were 3 bases for V and 0 bases for J; bases not matched to a gene: 5. CDR3 region: CASSSTGTSGSGANVLTF. DNA for the CDR3: TGCGCCAGCAGCTCGACCGGGACTAGCGGCTCTGGGGCCAACGTCCTGACTTTC.

The rearrangement joins TRBV6-4 to TRBJ1-1; D not resolved. The CDR3 length is 13 residues. V lost 3 bases, J lost 8 bases, and 13 bases lay in between. Germline CDR1 MRHNA, CDR2 SNTAGT. CDR3: CASSDFSRGEAFF. The CDR3, as DNA: TGTGCCAGCAGTGATTTTAGCCGGGGAGAAGCTTTCTTT.

The chain combines TRBV7-2 with TRBJ2-5; TRBD1 matches 8 bases. The V and J ends lost 3 bases and 5 bases, in that order; junction bases with no gene match: 8. This CDR3 spans 15 amino acids. Per the germline V gene, CDR1 is SGHTA and CDR2 is FQGNSA. The CDR3 nucleotides read TGTGCCAGCAGCTTCGGACAGGGTGTGGCGGAGACCCAGTACTTC. Translated: CASSFGQGVAETQYF.

A single count supports this clone. Given the absence of the conserved phenylalanine or tryptophan at the CDR3 end, a read error is likely. The rearrangement uses TRBV30 and TRBJ1-5; 7 bases map to TRBD1. With 1 base clipped from V and 7 bases from J, the junction kept 7 bases outside the gene matches. The CDR3 is made up of 14 amino acids. Per the germline V gene, CDR1 is GTSNPN and CDR2 is SVGIG (reference sequence). The CDR3 sequence: CAWSEVRGQQPQHV. The CDR3 DNA reads as TGTGCCTGGAGTGAGGTACGGGGACAGCAGCCCCAGCATGTT.

The V call is TRBV5-1, the J call TRBJ2-3; D uncertain. CDR1 is SGHRS and CDR2 is YFSETQ in the germline V gene. V dropped 4 bases and J dropped 5 bases, with 5 bases sitting between them. This CDR3 has 11 amino acids. CDR3 region: CASSLGDTQYF. CDR3 sequence (DNA): TGCGCCAGCAGCCTCGGAGATACGCAGTATTTT. The complete variable domain, with remaining parts taken from reference TRBV5-1 and TRBJ2-3, reads KAGVTQTPRYLIKTRGQQVTLSCSPISGHRSVSWYQQTPGQGLQFLFEYFSETQRNKGNFPGRFSGRQFSNSRSEMNVSTLELGDSALYLCASSLGDTQYFGPGTRLTVL.

The chain uses TRBV10-3 and TRBJ2-7, with unresolved D. This CDR3 spans 14 amino acids. The V end lost 6 bases, the J end lost 1 base, and 13 bases lay between the germline ends. The germline gives CDR1 ENHRY, CDR2 SYGVKD. CDR3 coding DNA: TGTGCCATCAGGGCCCCCGAAAAATCCTACGAGCAGTACTTC. Translated, it gives CAIRAPEKSYEQYF.